This is a list of T cell receptor beta chains from one sample in a study of blood T cell repertoires in COVID-19. The protocol was immunoSEQ multiplex PCR, while the TCRdb copy is restricted to in-frame clones and leaves out a portion. The sample carries approximately 280,000 clones, roughly 91% recorded once. The sequenced material came from peripheral blood. Receptor source: a man aged 40-50 years with acute or convalescent COVID-19. CDR3s include the opening cysteine and the closing phenylalanine or tryptophan. The order of the fields is V gene, D gene, clone size, J gene, CDR3 protein, CDR3 DNA. A D gene is named only where the DNA matches it firmly. Clone sizes are given selectively: once, few, many, or a class where the clone is expanded.

>TRBV24-1|NA|once|TRBJ2-7
CATSVGTGGTYEQYF
TGTGCCACCAGTGTCGGGACCGGGGGAACCTACGAGCAGTACTTC
>TRBV19|NA|NA|TRBJ1-3
CATSFLGNTIYF
TGTGCCACCTCGTTCCTAGGAAACACCATATATTTT
>TRBV5-1|TRBD1|NA|TRBJ2-3
CASTLGGQPTDTQYF
TGCGCCAGCACCCTTGGGGGACAGCCCACAGATACGCAGTATTTT
>TRBV7-2|NA|NA|TRBJ1-6
CASSLVQGSSPLHF
TGTGCCAGCAGCTTAGTCCAGGGCAGTTCACCCCTCCACTTT
>TRBV19|TRBD1|NA|TRBJ1-1
CASGPWGQGKINTEAFF
TGTGCCAGTGGGCCATGGGGACAGGGGAAAATAAACACTGAAGCTTTCTTT
>TRBV9|TRBD1|NA|TRBJ2-2
CASSLRATGKTGELFF
TGTGCCAGCAGCCTACGAGCGACAGGGAAAACCGGGGAGCTGTTTTTT
>TRBV27|NA|few|TRBJ1-2
CASNSAVRGNYGYTF
TGTGCCAGCAACTCGGCAGTCCGCGGAAACTATGGCTACACCTTC
>TRBV19|TRBD1|NA|TRBJ2-7
CASSLSGQTYEQYF
TGTGCCAGTAGTCTCTCGGGACAGACCTACGAGCAGTACTTC
>TRBV7-2|TRBD1|NA|TRBJ2-1
CASSLSGTGALSYNEQFF
TGTGCCAGCAGCTTATCCGGGACAGGGGCCCTGAGCTACAATGAGCAGTTCTTC
>TRBV6-6|NA|NA|TRBJ1-5
CASSYGGSNQPQHF
TGTGCCAGCAGTTACGGGGGGAGCAATCAGCCCCAGCATTTT
>TRBV10-3|TRBD1|NA|TRBJ1-1
CAISPQGGVNTEAFF
TGTGCCATCAGTCCACAGGGGGGGGTGAACACTGAAGCTTTCTTT